This T cell receptor beta chain was captured by sequencing in a study of vaccination and CD4 T cells after COVID-19. On the study more broadly: Post-diagnosis, post-COVID samples were collected after a median approximately three months, ranging 35 to 161.

Treatment meaning: approximately 10-day PBMC culture with coronavirus spike peptide pools or control peptides (ViraFEST assay). Following expansion of antigen-specific T cells with peptide pools, ViraFEST then sequenced TCRs. Scientists ran DNA taken from cultured CD4+ T cells through the Oncomine TCR Beta short-read assay for sequencing. Via MiXCR, TCRdb re-called the PCR reads, giving one row per CDR3 protein. The data contain under 15,000 distinct CDR3 sequences, around 59% of them singletons. This clonotype has a handful of counts. Its antigen is not identified. Points from the study as a whole: When vaccine-specific clones from convalescent patients were examined, 304 of 307 were spike mono-reactive.

The germline V gene has CDR1 SGHTA and CDR2 FQGTGA. Trimming cost V 5 bases and J 0 bases, with 11 bases left between them. The CDR3 has 16 amino acids. The sample taken for sequencing was CD4+ T cells from blood, cultured in vitro. This sequence joins TRBV7-3 and TRBJ2-6, with a tentative D call TRBD2 (7 bases). The source is a human donor who had recovered from COVID-19. The CDR3 DNA reads as TGTGCCAGCAGCCTAGGGGGGGGCTCTGGGGCCAACGTCCTGACTTTC. Encoded protein: CASSLGGGSGANVLTF. The full variable domain, rest sourced from reference TRBV7-3 and TRBJ2-6, is GAGVSQTPSNKVTEKGKYVELRCDPISGHTALYWYRQSLGQGPEFLIYFQGTGAADDSGLPNDRFFAVRPEGSVSTLKIQRTERGDSAVYLCASSLGGGSGANVLTFGAGSRLTVL.